These 17 T cell receptor beta chains were sequenced from one sample in a study of glioma-infiltrating T cells. Amplification of TCR alpha and beta CDR3 regions from RNA used iRepertoire nested multiplex PCR. TCRdb recomputed calls from the multiplex PCR reads with MiXCR, one row per CDR3 protein. The table has 95,000 to 110,000 distinct CDR3 sequences, around 30% seen once. Sequencing was carried out using glioma tissue, nonneoplastic brain tissue, or PBMCs (not recorded which). These receptors were collected from a human donor with low-grade glioma or glioblastoma, undergoing nonglioma brain surgery, or in good health (not recorded which).

This clonotype was detected ten times or more. This chain uses TRBV3-1 with TRBJ1-3; the D is unclear. The germline gives CDR1 LGHDT, CDR2 YNNKEL (reference sequence). Trimming took off 0 bases at V and 9 bases at J, with 12 bases between the two ends. This CDR3 region has 14 residues. DNA of the CDR3: TGTGCCAGCAGCCAAGATTCCCGGCGGGGCACCATATATTTT. Translation: CASSQDSRRGTIYF.

The sample holds many counts of this clonotype. The gene calls are TRBV7-9 and TRBJ1-1; a weak D match, TRBD1 (5 bases). Germline values: CDR1 SEHNR, CDR2 FQNEAQ (reference sequence). With 1 base removed from V and 4 bases from J, the gap between germline ends came to 13 bases. This CDR3 has 15 amino acids. Here the CDR3 DNA reads TGTGCCAGCAGCTTAGGGATGTACGGGGCCACTGAAGCTTTCTTT. Translation gives CASSLGMYGATEAFF.

This clonotype was counted ten times or more. This sequence joins TRBV7-2 and TRBJ2-1, with D unclear. Trimming cost V 1 base and J 6 bases, with 10 bases left between them. The CDR3 spans 14 residues. Germline CDR1 and CDR2: SGHTA and FQGNSA. The chain's CDR3 is CASSLDRRGNEQFF. The CDR3 nucleotides are TGTGCCAGCAGCTTAGACCGTAGAGGCAATGAGCAGTTCTTC.

In regard to this clonotype: The CDR3 end shows no conserved phenylalanine or tryptophan, and so a read error is likely. This chain connects TRBV7-9 to TRBJ1-3; the D gene is possibly TRBD1 (5 bases). The germline V gene encodes CDR1 SEHNR and CDR2 FQNEAQ (reference sequence). Trimming stripped 5 bases from V and 0 bases from J, with 11 bases between. The CDR3 covers 15 residues. The CDR3 DNA follows: TGTGCCAGCAGCAGGGACGTAAGCTCTGGAAACACCATATATTCT. As protein: CASSRDVSSGNTIYS.

The V call is TRBV7-2, the J call TRBJ2-1, with 7 bases fitting TRBD1. The germline CDR1 and CDR2 sequences are SGHTA and FQGNSA. V gave up 4 bases and J gave up 4 bases; unmatched junction bases: 1. The CDR3 consists of 13 residues. CDR3 amino acids: CASSWDSYNEQFF. CDR3 sequence (DNA): TGTGCCAGCAGCTGGGACAGTTACAATGAGCAGTTCTTC.

This clonotype was counted ten times or more. The rearrangement joins TRBV7-9 to TRBJ1-6, with D hard to call. CDR3 length: 15 amino acids. Trimming pared 2 bases from V and 5 bases from J, leaving 10 bases between. CDR1 is SEHNR, CDR2 FQNEAQ, per germline (reference sequence). The CDR3 loop reads CASSLSGINNSPLHF. CDR3 nucleotide sequence: TGTGCCAGCAGCTTATCTGGGATAAATAATTCACCCCTCCACTTT.

The chain is built from TRBV12-3 or TRBV12-4 and TRBJ2-2; no reliable D call. This CDR3 region has 15 residues. V gave up 5 bases and J gave up 2 bases, with 12 bases separating them. The CDR3 is CASSLGRRNTGELFF. DNA for the CDR3: TGTGCCAGCAGTCTCGGACGGCGCAACACCGGGGAGCTGTTTTTT.

This clonotype has a count of ten or more. The V call is TRBV10-3, the J call TRBJ2-5; 9 bases agree with TRBD2. There are 15 residues in the CDR3. Germline-derived CDR1 and CDR2 are ENHRY and SYGVKD. V shed 6 bases, J shed 0 bases, and the junction held 5 bases outside the gene matches. The chain's CDR3 is CAIRETSGYQETQYF. Written as DNA, the CDR3 is TGTGCCATCAGGGAAACTAGCGGGTACCAAGAGACCCAGTACTTC.

This clonotype was recorded only once. The V and J genes are TRBV29-1 and TRBJ2-7; TRBD1 agrees at 8 bases. Losses at the gene ends were 1 base for V and 5 bases for J; bases not matched to a gene: 7. CDR1 is SQVTM, CDR2 ANQGSEA, per germline. The CDR3 totals 14 residues. The CDR3 DNA is TGCAGCGTTGAAGCACAGGGGGTAGGCCACGAGCAGTACTTC. Its protein product is CSVEAQGVGHEQYF.

This rearrangement joins TRBV7-9 to TRBJ1-2, with a tentative D call TRBD1 (6 bases). Germline loops: CDR1 SEHNR, CDR2 FQNEAQ (reference sequence). This CDR3 comprises 15 residues. The V and J ends lost 4 bases and 8 bases respectively, with 20 bases between them. CDR3 loop: CASSSTMDSNFGYTF. CDR3 bases: TGTGCCAGCAGCTCCACCATGGACAGCAATTTCGGCTACACCTTC.

This clonotype was counted many times. V and J are TRBV20-1 and TRBJ1-1; possible D gene TRBD1, 5 bases. CDR1 is DFQATT and CDR2 is SNEGSKA in the germline V gene (reference sequence). This CDR3 region has 12 residues. V was clipped by 6 bases and J by 0 bases, with 8 bases between them. CDR3 sequence (DNA): TGCAGTGCCCCGGGGCTGAACACTGAAGCTTTCTTT. It codes for CSAPGLNTEAFF.

This clonotype came up many times. This chain joins TRBV6-1 and TRBJ1-6; D uncertain. This CDR3 contains 13 residues. The V gene's germline CDR1 is MNHNS and CDR2 SASEGT. The ends were cut back, 10 bases at V and 7 bases at J, with 14 bases in the middle. The CDR3 bases are TGTGCCACGGCCTCGGACGGAAATTCACCCCTCCACTTT. Its protein is CATASDGNSPLHF.

In regard to this clonotype: The DNA is left out, because the CDR3 cannot be placed on it with certainty; the CDR3 is given as TCRdb lists it. This sequence joins TRBV7-3 and TRBJ2-7; the table's D call, TRBD2, has no DNA check behind it. The CDR3 region is 18 residues in length, termini included. Looked up from germline, CDR1 is SGHTA and CDR2 is FQGTGA. CDR3 protein: CASSFYICSARRPVEQYF.

J is TRBJ1-2 and V is TRBV7-9; D is ambiguous. This CDR3 is 13 amino acids long. Deletions cut 1 base from V and 1 base from J, with 4 bases between. Per germline, CDR1 SEHNR and CDR2 FQNEAQ (reference sequence). CDR3 in amino acids: CASSLEDNYGYTF. The CDR3 nucleotides read TGTGCCAGCAGCTTAGAAGATAACTATGGCTACACCTTC.

This clonotype occurred once. The chain employs TRBV4-1 and TRBJ1-5; D is unclear. Germline loops: CDR1 MGHRA, CDR2 YSYEKL. Trimming removed 4 bases from V and 6 bases from J, with 19 bases in between. This CDR3 has 16 residues. The CDR3 bases are TGCGCCAGCAGCCTGTGTTCGACTTCAGAGGGTCAGCCCCAGCATTTT. Protein: CASSLCSTSEGQPQHF.

This clonotype was found a few times. The genes are TRBV18 and TRBJ1-1, with unresolved D. The CDR3 runs 12 residues. Germline assignment: CDR1 KGHSH and CDR2 LQKENI. V was cut by 6 bases and J by 0 bases, with 5 bases left in between. Here the CDR3 reads CASSEMNTEAFF. The CDR3 DNA is TGTGCCAGCTCTGAGATGAACACTGAAGCTTTCTTT.

A word on this clonotype: A much larger clone differs by one base, so this may be a read error. In DNA form, the CDR3 reads TGTGCTAGCAGGGAAGGGGCCGGGACAGGCATATATTTT. Translated, it gives CASREGAGTGIYF. The V call is TRBV7-7, the J call TRBJ1-3, with TRBD1 matching 8 bases. The CDR3 is 13 amino acids. Germline V gene data show CDR1 as SSHAT and CDR2 as FNYEAQ (reference sequence).